This T cell receptor beta chain was profiled in a study of blood T cell repertoires in COVID-19 (dated by TCRdb to between 2020 and 2021). About the full investigation: The collaborator samples originated in the United States, Italy and Spain and spanned the acute and convalescent phases of COVID-19. The prospective study material was composed of cDNA or gDNA derived from T cells, B-cell-depleted T cells, or PBMCs. Deeply sampled blood TCRbeta repertoires from subjects exposed to, actively infected with, or recovered from COVID-19 were included in the dataset. A freely available public database, intended as a resource for researchers studying the immune response to SARS-CoV-2, is where the repertoires were released. Samples came from the ongoing ImmuneRACE study (first 160 participants) plus 1,254 subjects from 6 global collaborators. Nearly every sample came with metadata listing a de-identified subject ID, COVID-19 status, age in years and sex. Where available, HLA class I and class II types were taken from metadata supplied by the sample provider and were not determined by assay-based typing.

TCRbeta CDR3 regions were amplified from genomic DNA by means of the immunoSEQ Assay, a bias-controlled multiplex PCR. In the original analysis: Within the assay, amplification of reference gene primers was used to estimate how many nucleated cells each sample contained. To quantify the absolute abundance of each unique TCRbeta CDR3 rearrangement, sequence reads were collapsed and filtered. For each sample, productive Simpson clonality was calculated as the square root of Simpson's diversity index across productive rearrangements. This immuneACCESS table, as held by TCRdb, lists in-frame sequences with V and J called but not all clones. Of the missing ones, under half trace to an unresolved V gene in checked studies; the others have no known cause. The DNA gave D and trimming, while V, J and clone size come from that table. The sample records about 75,000 clones, roughly 85% of which are singletons. Less than 45% of the sample is taken by the ten largest.

Study-wide findings and limitations: The amount of clinical and demographic metadata varied by source and participant and was provided uncurated.

Each collaborating institution followed its own protocols to collect whole blood in K2EDTA tubes. For TCRbeta analysis, collaborators shipped samples in one of three forms: frozen whole blood, isolated PBMCs, or DNA extracted from either of those sample types. The germline V gene supplies CDR1 KGHSH and CDR2 LQKENI. The CDR3 covers 17 residues, taking in both the cysteine and the phenylalanine. The DNA shown is the 51-base CDR3, in frame from base 1. V has 8 bases trimmed and J has 6 bases trimmed; junction bases matching no gene number 19. Points on this clone: Its antigen target is currently unknown. No clone much larger than this one lies a single base away; base qualities are absent.

The sample taken for sequencing was peripheral blood. The receptor's source is a human donor in a cohort sampled during active COVID-19. The rearrangement joined TRBV18 to TRBJ1-5; 7 of the junction bases match TRBD1. The CDR3 region: CASRIFPLDRAVQPQHF. The DNA is as follows: TGTGCCAGCCGAATTTTTCCCCTAGACAGGGCTGTTCAGCCCCAGCATTTT.